What follows is one TCR beta chain and its context. These data are taken from a study of graft-versus-host responses after intestinal transplantation. Germline CDR1 reads MNHEY; CDR2 reads SMNVEV (reference sequence). The CDR3 loop spans 16 amino acids. V was clipped by 5 bases and J by 7 bases; unmatched bases: 10. Only in-frame clones appear in the TCRdb table, and some are missing; sequencing was by immunoSEQ multiplex PCR. The sample comprises more than 50,000 clones, around 91% of which are singletons, and approximately 2.9% rests with the top ten. This receptor was obtained from a human patient who received an intestinal transplant, so some T cells may come from the graft donor. The J gene is TRBJ2-7, the V gene TRBV27, with 14 positions matching TRBD2. The sequences come from PBMCs, collected almost 120 days after intestinal transplantation. CDR3 protein: CASSIASTSGRGEQYF. The CDR3 nucleotides read TGTGCCAGCAGTATCGCCTCGACTAGCGGGAGGGGAGAGCAGTACTTC.